Below are 18 T cell receptor beta chains sequenced from a single sample in a study of T cell responses to AZD1222 COVID-19 vaccine. Sequencing used immunoSEQ multiplex PCR; TCRdb keeps in-frame clones, though not all of them. The table includes 100,000 to 150,000 clones, roughly 90% detected once. Sequencing was performed on peripheral blood, taken on day 0 of AZD1222 vaccination. The receptors were gathered from an adult in good health.

V usage is TRBV7-9 and J usage is TRBJ1-6; 7 bases agree with TRBD1. V gave up 5 bases and J gave up 1 base; unmatched junction bases: 8. Germline V gives CDR1 SEHNR, CDR2 FQNEAQ (reference sequence). The CDR3 spans 17 residues. CDR3 loop: CASSHPPGQSYNSPLHF. In nucleotides, the CDR3 is TGTGCCAGCAGCCACCCCCCGGGACAGTCCTATAATTCACCCCTCCACTTT.

The chain is built from TRBV27 and TRBJ1-2; 7 positions match TRBD1. The V segment lost 3 bases and the J segment 4 bases; nucleotides outside the gene matches: 14. This CDR3 contains 17 residues. Germline V gives CDR1 MNHEY, CDR2 SMNVEV (reference sequence). CDR3 bases: TGTGCCAGCAGTTTGCGCCCGTCCGGACAGGCCACCTATGGCTACACCTTC. Its protein is CASSLRPSGQATYGYTF.

On this clone itself: Germline is not matched at one junction end, which may reflect a read error. The chain employs TRBV7-7 and TRBJ1-4, with TRBD1 matching over 11 bases. The CDR3 covers 15 residues. Germline V gene data show CDR1 as SSHAT and CDR2 as FNYEAQ (reference sequence). The CDR3 is CASSFGQGAGEKLFF. CDR3 nucleotide sequence: TGTGCTAGCAGCTTCGGACAGGGGGCGGGTGAAAAACTGTTTTTT.

The chain recombines TRBV5-5 with TRBJ1-2; D call uncertain. This CDR3 spans 14 amino acids. V dropped 1 base and J dropped 2 bases, with 9 bases sitting between them. CDR1 SGHKS and CDR2 YYEKEE come from the germline V gene (reference sequence). CDR3 bases: TGTGCCAGCAGCTTGCCGGGCAGGAACTATGGCTACACCTTC. Translation gives CASSLPGRNYGYTF.

The CDR3 DNA reads as TGTGCCAGCAGTCGGACAGGCTCATGGGCCAACGTCCTGACTTTC. As protein: CASSRTGSWANVLTF. The rearrangement links TRBV28 to TRBJ2-6; 7 bases map to TRBD1. The CDR3 length is 15 residues. Germline-derived CDR1 and CDR2 are MDHEN and SYDVKM. Trimming cost V 5 bases and J 5 bases; bases outside gene matches: 6.

The chain links TRBV2 to TRBJ2-7; no firm D call. The CDR3 runs to 13 residues. The germline V gene has CDR1 SNHLY and CDR2 FYNNEI. The ends were cut back, 3 bases at V and 0 bases at J, with 6 bases in the middle. In DNA, the CDR3 is TGTGCCAGCAGTGATCGTGTCTCCTACGAGCAGTACTTC. Translation gives CASSDRVSYEQYF.

This clone has only a few counts. J is TRBJ2-2 and V is TRBV24-1; possible D gene TRBD2, 6 bases. CDR3 length: 14 residues. Looked up from germline, CDR1 is KGHDR and CDR2 is SFDVKD. Between the trimmed V and J ends, which lost 5 bases and 6 bases, there was a span of 12 bases. The CDR3 nucleotides are TGTGCCACCAGTGGGCCGGGAGACGCCGGGGAGCTGTTTTTT. Amino acids: CATSGPGDAGELFF.

The J gene is TRBJ2-1, the V gene TRBV19, with TRBD1 identical over 10 bases. This CDR3 is 13 amino acids long. CDR1 and CDR2 from the germline V gene are LNHDA and SQIVND (reference sequence). V was clipped by 9 bases and J by 5 bases; unmatched bases: 4. CDR3 region: CASRDRGHNEQFF. The CDR3 nucleotides are TGTGCCAGCCGGGACAGGGGCCACAATGAGCAGTTCTTC.

V gene TRBV27 combines with J gene TRBJ2-7, with 7 bases matching TRBD1. J lost 2 bases, V lost 5 bases, and 9 bases had no gene match. There are 15 residues in the CDR3. In germline, CDR1 is MNHEY, CDR2 SMNVEV (reference sequence). DNA of the CDR3: TGTGCCAGCAGTCAAGACAGGGTTCGACCCTACGAGCAGTACTTC. Amino acids: CASSQDRVRPYEQYF.

The J gene is TRBJ2-3, the V gene TRBV11-3, with no clear D. V was clipped by 1 base and J by 4 bases, with 6 bases between them. The CDR3 loop spans 13 amino acids. Looked up from germline, CDR1 is SGHNT and CDR2 is YENEEA. CDR3 loop: CASSLGSADTQYF. CDR3 nucleotide sequence: TGTGCCAGCAGCTTAGGATCGGCAGATACGCAGTATTTT. The complete variable domain, with remaining parts taken from reference TRBV11-3 and TRBJ2-3, reads EAGVVQSPRYKIIEKKQPVAFWCNPISGHNTLYWYLQNLGQGPELLIRYENEEAVDDSQLPKDRFSAERLKGVDSTLKIQPAELGDSAVYLCASSLGSADTQYFGPGTRLTVL.

V is TRBV28 and J is TRBJ2-1; D not certain. V was shortened by 7 bases and J by 4 bases, with 11 bases between the two germline ends. In germline, CDR1 is MDHEN, CDR2 SYDVKM. The CDR3 extends over 13 amino acids. This CDR3 is CASTNGRYNEQFF. The CDR3 DNA is TGTGCCAGCACCAATGGCAGATACAATGAGCAGTTCTTC.

The chain links TRBV5-1 to TRBJ1-2; the D is unclear. The CDR3 covers 15 residues. Germline V CDR1 and CDR2: SGHRS, YFSETQ. V lost 4 bases and J 4 bases, leaving 17 bases between the germline ends. CDR3 region: CASSRDNSDGYGYTF. The CDR3 nucleotides read TGCGCCAGCAGCCGAGACAACAGCGACGGCTATGGCTACACCTTC.

The genes are TRBV5-1 and TRBJ2-7, with 8 positions matching TRBD1. The CDR3 runs 16 residues. V was pared by 0 bases and J by 4 bases, with 9 bases of the junction left unmatched. Germline CDR1 and CDR2: SGHRS and YFSETQ. In DNA form, the CDR3 reads TGCGCCAGCAGCTTGGCAAGCAGGGGGCGAGGTTACGAGCAGTACTTC. Protein sequence: CASSLASRGRGYEQYF.

The chain has TRBV24-1 and TRBJ1-5, with D hard to call. V was trimmed by 4 bases and J by 2 bases, leaving 14 bases between them. This CDR3 region has 16 residues. The germline CDR1 and CDR2 sequences are KGHDR and SFDVKD. Here the CDR3 reads CATSEASGEGNQPQHF. DNA for the CDR3: TGTGCCACCAGTGAGGCGTCTGGGGAGGGCAATCAGCCCCAGCATTTT.

The chain links TRBV4-1 to TRBJ1-4, with TRBD1 matching over 9 bases. Germline V gives CDR1 MGHRA, CDR2 YSYEKL. This CDR3 region has 18 residues. Trimming took 0 bases from V and 6 from J; bases not matched to a gene: 11. CDR3 sequence: CASSQDSAGTGFYEKLFF. The CDR3 region has the DNA TGCGCCAGCAGCCAAGACTCTGCCGGGACAGGGTTTTATGAAAAACTGTTTTTT.

This clone was seen only once. The chain links TRBV7-9 to TRBJ1-3; a possible D gene is TRBD1 (5 bases). Germline V gene data show CDR1 as SEHNR and CDR2 as FQNEAQ (reference sequence). This CDR3 has 13 amino acids. Trimming shortened V by 4 bases and J by 9 bases, and 13 bases separated the two germline ends. DNA for the CDR3: TGTGCCAGCAGCTCCCTCCAAGGGGTCACCATATATTTT. Translated, it gives CASSSLQGVTIYF.

This clone is a singleton in its sample. This chain links TRBV5-1 with TRBJ2-3, with 9 bases that match TRBD1. Germline values: CDR1 SGHRS, CDR2 YFSETQ. The length of the CDR3 is 15 residues. J gave up 1 base and V 3 bases, and 3 bases lay outside the gene matches. This chain's CDR3 is CASSWGTGRTDTQYF. The CDR3 DNA reads as TGCGCCAGCAGCTGGGGGACAGGGCGCACAGATACGCAGTATTTT.

This clone was found a few times. The V gene is TRBV4-1, the J gene TRBJ2-1; D gene ambiguous. CDR3 length: 16 residues. The germline CDR1 and CDR2 sequences are MGHRA and YSYEKL. V was trimmed by 1 base and J by 7 bases, leaving 17 bases between them. CDR3 sequence reads: CASSQGGLSISNEQFF. CDR3 nucleotide sequence: TGCGCCAGCAGCCAAGGTGGGCTTTCCATAAGTAATGAGCAGTTCTTC.